Below, one TCR beta chain is given with its context. Antigen specificity is unknown. The RNA input was about 0.5 to 1 ug, and it was reverse transcribed with random hexamers. TCR beta CDR3 was amplified by immunoSEQ multiplex PCR. This amplification extended across 54 Vbeta and 13 Jbeta segments. TCRdb reprocessed the immunoSEQ multiplex PCR reads via MiXCR and lists one record per CDR3 protein. Among 330,000 or so distinct CDR3 sequences listed, approximately 89% were seen once. This sample stems from a study of CD8 T cells in Susac syndrome. Study findings and constraints: The study admitted that it had a relatively small number of individuals in its TCR sequencing and HLA analysis.

Sequencing targeted TCR beta in blood CD8+ and CD4+ T cells. TEMRA cells were FACS-enriched, while CD8+ and CD4+ T cells were negatively isolated. This CDR3 region has 13 residues. In germline, CDR1 is MGHRA, CDR2 YSYEKL. V shed 0 bases, J shed 10 bases, and the junction held 3 bases outside the gene matches. This sequence was found in a human donor with multiple sclerosis. The chain is built from TRBV4-1 and TRBJ2-1; TRBD2 agrees at 7 bases. Sequences were obtained from CD8+ T cells from PBMCs. CDR3 protein: CASSQEGAGEQFF. The CDR3 DNA follows: TGCGCCAGCAGCCAAGAAGGAGCGGGGGAGCAGTTCTTC.